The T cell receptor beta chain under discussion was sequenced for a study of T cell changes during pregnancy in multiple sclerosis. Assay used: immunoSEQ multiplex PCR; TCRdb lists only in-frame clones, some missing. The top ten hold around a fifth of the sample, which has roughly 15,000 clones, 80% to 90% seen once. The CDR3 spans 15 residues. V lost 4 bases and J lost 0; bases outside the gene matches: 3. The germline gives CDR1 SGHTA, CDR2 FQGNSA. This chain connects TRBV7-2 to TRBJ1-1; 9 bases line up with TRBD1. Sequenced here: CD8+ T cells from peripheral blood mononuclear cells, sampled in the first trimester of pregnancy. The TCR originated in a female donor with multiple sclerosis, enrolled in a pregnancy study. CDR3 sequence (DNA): TGTGCCAGCAGCTATACAGGGGGCATGAACACTGAAGCTTTCTTT. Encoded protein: CASSYTGGMNTEAFF.